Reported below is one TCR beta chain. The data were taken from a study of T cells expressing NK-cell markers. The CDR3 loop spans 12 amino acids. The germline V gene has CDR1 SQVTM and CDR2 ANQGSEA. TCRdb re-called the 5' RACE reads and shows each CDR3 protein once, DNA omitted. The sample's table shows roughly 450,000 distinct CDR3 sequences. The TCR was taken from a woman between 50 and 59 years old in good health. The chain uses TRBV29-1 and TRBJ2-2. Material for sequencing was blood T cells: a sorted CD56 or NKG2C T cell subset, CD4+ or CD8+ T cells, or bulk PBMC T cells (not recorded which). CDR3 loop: CSVRTLTGELFF.